This TCR beta chain was sequenced for a study of T cells in Graves' hyperthyroidism and ophthalmopathy. As to this clonotype: This clone may be a read error of a much larger clone one base away.

RNA transcripts provided the source from which TCR beta CDR3 regions were amplified. The HTBI primer set was used in a first-round RT-PCR of the TCR CDR3. TCRdb reprocessed the multiplex PCR reads with MiXCR, giving one entry per CDR3 protein. The sample contains about 96,000 distinct CDR3 sequences, about 51% of which appear only once. The sequencing sample was made of blood. The clonotype comes from a woman aged 40 to 50 with Graves' hyperthyroidism.

This CDR3 is CSASGVGGMNTEAFF. In nucleotides, the CDR3 is TGCAGTGCTAGCGGAGTGGGAGGGATGAACACTGAAGCTTTCTTT. The rearrangement uses TRBV20-1 and TRBJ1-1, with D uncertain. Germline V gives CDR1 DFQATT, CDR2 SNEGSKA (reference sequence). CDR3 length: 15 amino acids. The V end was cut by 3 bases, the J end by 0 bases, with 14 bases between.